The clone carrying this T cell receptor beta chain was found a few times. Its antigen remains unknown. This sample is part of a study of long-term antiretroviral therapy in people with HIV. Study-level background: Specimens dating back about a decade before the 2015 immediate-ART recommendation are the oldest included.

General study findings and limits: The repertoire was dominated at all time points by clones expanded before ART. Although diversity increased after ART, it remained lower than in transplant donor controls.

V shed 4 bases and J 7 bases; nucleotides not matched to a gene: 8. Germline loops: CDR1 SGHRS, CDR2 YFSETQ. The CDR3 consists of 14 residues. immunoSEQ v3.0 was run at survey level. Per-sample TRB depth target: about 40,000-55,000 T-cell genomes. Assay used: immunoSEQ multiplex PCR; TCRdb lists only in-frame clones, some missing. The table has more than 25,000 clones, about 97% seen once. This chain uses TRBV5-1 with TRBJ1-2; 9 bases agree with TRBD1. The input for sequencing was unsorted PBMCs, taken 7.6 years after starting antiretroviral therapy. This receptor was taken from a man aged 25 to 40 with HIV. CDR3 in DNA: TGCGCCAGCAGCCCTGGGACAGGGAGTACTGGCTACACCTTC. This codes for CASSPGTGSTGYTF.